The rows below give T cell receptor beta chains drawn from one sample of a study of T cell repertoires in cytomegalovirus infection. TCRdb reanalysed the reads using MiXCR and keeps one entry per CDR3 protein. The table includes about 160,000 distinct CDR3 sequences, 17% detected once. The sequencing input was CD8+ T cells from PBMCs. All receptors come from a human donor in good health (CMV status not recorded). Some clones in this sample may be carry-over from other donors' samples. Both conserved end residues are part of each CDR3. The D gene is left open where the match is weak. Where a row states a size, it is once, few, many or the class of an expanded clone; other rows omit it.

DNA: TGTGCCAGCAACCTCACCATTTGGCCCCAGCATTTT
CDR3: CASNLTIWPQHF
size: few
J: TRBJ1-5
D: -
V: TRBV12-3/TRBV12-4

DNA: TGCAGTGCTAAGGGACAGGGTGTCACTGAAGCTTTCTTT
CDR3: CSAKGQGVTEAFF
size: -
J: TRBJ1-1
D: TRBD1
V: TRBV20-1

DNA: TGTGCCAGCAGGGTAATGGGTCTTGGGGCACTTTATACGCAGTATTTT
CDR3: CASRVMGLGALYTQYF
size: few
J: TRBJ2-3
D: -
V: TRBV28

DNA: TGTGCCAGCAGTTTTTTGGGACAGGTAAACGAGCAGTACTTC
CDR3: CASSFLGQVNEQYF
size: -
J: TRBJ2-7
D: TRBD1
V: TRBV27

DNA: TGTGCCAGCAGCTTAGCGGTCGGGTATGAGCAGTTCTTC
CDR3: CASSLAVGYEQFF
size: few
J: TRBJ2-1
D: -
V: TRBV7-6

DNA: TGTGCCAGCAGCTTGGGGCTTTGGGAGGAGACCCAGTACTTC
CDR3: CASSLGLWEETQYF
size: few
J: TRBJ2-5
D: -
V: TRBV7-8

DNA: TGTGCCAGCACCCGCTCTGGAAACACCATATATTTT
CDR3: CASTRSGNTIYF
size: few
J: TRBJ1-3
D: -
V: TRBV7-2

DNA: TGTGCCAGCAGCTTCCCCGACAGGGGAAGGTATGGCTACACCTTC
CDR3: CASSFPDRGRYGYTF
size: -
J: TRBJ1-2
D: TRBD1
V: TRBV7-8

DNA: TGTGCCAGCAGTTACTCGGGGGGATACACCGGGGAGCTGTTTTTT
CDR3: CASSYSGGYTGELFF
size: few
J: TRBJ2-2
D: -
V: TRBV6-8

DNA: TGTGCCAGCGGAAGGGGGGCTTACACCGGGGAGCTGTTTTTT
CDR3: CASGRGAYTGELFF
size: few
J: TRBJ2-2
D: -
V: TRBV6-5

DNA: TGTGCCAGCGGTTGGTCGCCCCGTCCGGCAGAGACCCAGTACTTC
CDR3: CASGWSPRPAETQYF
size: -
J: TRBJ2-5
D: -
V: TRBV7-2

DNA: TGTGCCAGCAGCTACATAGCGGGAGATAAGGATAGAAGGCAGTTCTTC
CDR3: CASSYIAGDKDRRQFF
size: few
J: TRBJ2-1
D: TRBD2
V: TRBV7-8

DNA: TGTGCCAGCAGCTTGTATACGGGGCCAGACGAGCAGTTCTTC
CDR3: CASSLYTGPDEQFF
size: -
J: TRBJ2-1
D: -
V: TRBV5-4

DNA: TGTGCCAGCAGTGATGTGGGAGGGAACACTGAAGCTTTCTTT
CDR3: CASSDVGGNTEAFF
size: many
J: TRBJ1-1
D: -
V: TRBV2

DNA: TGTGCCAGCAGCTTAGACGGGGACCGCGGGGTCTACGAGCAGTACTTC
CDR3: CASSLDGDRGVYEQYF
size: -
J: TRBJ2-7
D: -
V: TRBV11-2

DNA: TGTGCCAGCAGCTTAAAGTCCTTTCTAGACGAGCAGTACTTC
CDR3: CASSLKSFLDEQYF
size: few
J: TRBJ2-7
D: -
V: TRBV7-2

DNA: TGTGCCAGCAGCTTAAACCCCCTCGCGGGACCCTACGAGCAGTACTTC
CDR3: CASSLNPLAGPYEQYF
size: few
J: TRBJ2-7
D: -
V: TRBV7-3

DNA: TGCAGTGCCCTGGACCGGGCACGGCGGTACGAGCAGTACTTC
CDR3: CSALDRARRYEQYF
size: -
J: TRBJ2-7
D: -
V: TRBV20-1

DNA: TGTGCCAGCAGTTTATCCAGCGTAAGATTCCAAGAGACCCAGTACTTC
CDR3: CASSLSSVRFQETQYF
size: -
J: TRBJ2-5
D: -
V: TRBV27

DNA: TGTACCAGCAGGGAACAGGGACAGATGAACACTGAAGCTTTCTTT
CDR3: CTSREQGQMNTEAFF
size: few
J: TRBJ1-1
D: TRBD1
V: TRBV11-2

DNA: TGTGCCAGCAGCTGGACCGGGACAGGGGACTACGAGCAGTACTTC
CDR3: CASSWTGTGDYEQYF
size: few
J: TRBJ2-7
D: TRBD1
V: TRBV5-4

DNA: TGTGCCTTCTCGAAGGGAAACGAGCAGTACTTC
CDR3: CAFSKGNEQYF
size: -
J: TRBJ2-7
D: -
V: TRBV2

DNA: TGTGCCAGCAGCTTTATAGCCGGGACTAGCGCCTCCTACGAGCAGTACTTC
CDR3: CASSFIAGTSASYEQYF
size: -
J: TRBJ2-7
D: TRBD2
V: TRBV7-8

DNA: TGTGCCAGCAGCCCACCTCAAGTGGACACTGAAGCTTTCTTT
CDR3: CASSPPQVDTEAFF
size: many
J: TRBJ1-1
D: -
V: TRBV7-9

DNA: TGTGCCAGCAGTTCCCCAGGCCTCCAAGAGACCCAGTACTTC
CDR3: CASSSPGLQETQYF
size: few
J: TRBJ2-5
D: -
V: TRBV28

DNA: TGTGCCACGTGGACTGGGGGTACAAATACGCAGTATTTT
CDR3: CATWTGGTNTQYF
size: few
J: TRBJ2-3
D: -
V: TRBV28

DNA: TGTGCCAGCACCGGCTGGAGGGTAGGGGAGACCCAGTACTTC
CDR3: CASTGWRVGETQYF
size: -
J: TRBJ2-5
D: -
V: TRBV28

DNA: TGTGCCAGCAGCTTAGTACTGGGACTAGTTACCGGGGAGCTGTTTTTT
CDR3: CASSLVLGLVTGELFF
size: few
J: TRBJ2-2
D: TRBD2
V: TRBV7-8

DNA: TGTGCCAGCAGCAAAGGTCTAAATGAAAAACTGTTTTTT
CDR3: CASSKGLNEKLFF
size: few
J: TRBJ1-4
D: -
V: TRBV14

DNA: TGTGCCAGCAGCCAATCAGGGGACTACGAGCAGTACTTC
CDR3: CASSQSGDYEQYF
size: -
J: TRBJ2-7
D: -
V: TRBV11-2

DNA: TGTGCCAGCAGTCCAATAGGGTCATCTGGGGCCAACGTCCTGACTTTC
CDR3: CASSPIGSSGANVLTF
size: -
J: TRBJ2-6
D: -
V: TRBV27

DNA: TGTGCCAGCAAGCCCCCGGGCTCCGGGTGGTACGAGCAGTACTTC
CDR3: CASKPPGSGWYEQYF
size: -
J: TRBJ2-7
D: -
V: TRBV7-9

DNA: TGTGCCAGCAGCTTAGCGCGCGGGGGGGCAGTCCAAGAGACCCAGTACTTC
CDR3: CASSLARGGAVQETQYF
size: -
J: TRBJ2-5
D: TRBD2
V: TRBV7-2

DNA: TGTGCCAGCAGCTTAGTCCAGACCAATGAGCAGTTCTTC
CDR3: CASSLVQTNEQFF
size: many
J: TRBJ2-1
D: -
V: TRBV7-2

DNA: TGTGCCAGCAGCTTTAGGGTAGCGGGGGGACTGACCGATGAGCAGTTCTTC
CDR3: CASSFRVAGGLTDEQFF
size: -
J: TRBJ2-1
D: TRBD2
V: TRBV7-6

DNA: TGTGCCAGCAGCAGAACAGGCGCCTCTGGAAACACCATATATTTT
CDR3: CASSRTGASGNTIYF
size: -
J: TRBJ1-3
D: -
V: TRBV7-2

DNA: TGTGCCAGCAGTCGTTGGGACAGGTGGTTGGGGACTGAAGCTTTCTTT
CDR3: CASSRWDRWLGTEAFF
size: -
J: TRBJ1-1
D: TRBD1
V: TRBV6-1

DNA: TGCAGCGTTAAAGGACAGGGGGGGGAGCAGTACTTC
CDR3: CSVKGQGGEQYF
size: -
J: TRBJ2-7
D: TRBD1
V: TRBV29-1

DNA: TGTGCCAGCAGCTCCCACCAAGGGTCGACAGGGGGCTACAATGAGCAGTTCTTC
CDR3: CASSSHQGSTGGYNEQFF
size: -
J: TRBJ2-1
D: TRBD1
V: TRBV7-6

DNA: TGTGCCAGCAGCTTAGATCGGACAGGGACGGGTCACTATGGCTACACCTTC
CDR3: CASSLDRTGTGHYGYTF
size: -
J: TRBJ1-2
D: TRBD1
V: TRBV7-8

DNA: TGCAGCGCCACTCAGGGGGCGGCCTCTGGGGCCAACGTCCTGACTTTC
CDR3: CSATQGAASGANVLTF
size: -
J: TRBJ2-6
D: TRBD1
V: TRBV29-1

DNA: TGTGCCAGCACCAAACAGGGAGAGGGCCCAACTAATGAAAAACTGTTTTTT
CDR3: CASTKQGEGPTNEKLFF
size: -
J: TRBJ1-4
D: -
V: TRBV12-3/TRBV12-4

DNA: TGTGCCAGCAGTTTATGGGGGGGGGCAGAGTACGAGCAGTACTTC
CDR3: CASSLWGGAEYEQYF
size: few
J: TRBJ2-7
D: -
V: TRBV28

DNA: TGTGCCAGCAGCCAGCAACAGGGAGGGGATGAAAAACTGTTTTTT
CDR3: CASSQQQGGDEKLFF
size: few
J: TRBJ1-4
D: -
V: TRBV4-2

DNA: TGTGCCAGCAGCTCCGGACAGGGTATGCATGAGCAGTTCTTC
CDR3: CASSSGQGMHEQFF
size: -
J: TRBJ2-1
D: TRBD1
V: TRBV13

DNA: TGTGCCAGCAGCTTAGGCGGAATCTACGAGCAGTACTTC
CDR3: CASSLGGIYEQYF
size: few
J: TRBJ2-7
D: -
V: TRBV7-8

DNA: TGCAGTGCTGGACAGCTCGGGGAGCAGTACTTC
CDR3: CSAGQLGEQYF
size: few
J: TRBJ2-7
D: -
V: TRBV20-1

DNA: TGCAGTGCTGGCCCGGCAGGCAGACAAGAGACCCAGTACTTC
CDR3: CSAGPAGRQETQYF
size: -
J: TRBJ2-5
D: -
V: TRBV20-1

DNA: TGCGCCAGCAGCCAGGACCTACCCCGCAGCTACACTGAAGCTTTCTTT
CDR3: CASSQDLPRSYTEAFF
size: few
J: TRBJ1-1
D: -
V: TRBV4-3

DNA: TGTGCCAGCAGTCAAACAGGGGAGAACACCGGGGAGCTGTTTTTT
CDR3: CASSQTGENTGELFF
size: -
J: TRBJ2-2
D: TRBD1
V: TRBV6-6

DNA: TGTGCCAGCAGTGAAGCATTGGGATACCTACGAGAGCAGTACTTC
CDR3: CASSEALGYLREQYF
size: few
J: TRBJ2-7
D: -
V: TRBV6-1

DNA: TGTGCCAGCAGCTTAGCTGGGGGCTCCGAAGCTTTCTTT
CDR3: CASSLAGGSEAFF
size: few
J: TRBJ1-1
D: -
V: TRBV7-2

DNA: TGTGCCAGCAGCTTTAGGGATAACACAGATACGCAGTATTTT
CDR3: CASSFRDNTDTQYF
size: -
J: TRBJ2-3
D: -
V: TRBV11-3

DNA: TGTGCCAGCAGTTCAGAGGGGACACTAAACACCGGGGAGCTGTTTTTT
CDR3: CASSSEGTLNTGELFF
size: -
J: TRBJ2-2
D: -
V: TRBV28